This T cell receptor (beta chain) was observed in a study of blood T cells in healthy people across ages. Whole-study results and caveats: With age, beta diversity per million T cells declined roughly linearly, significantly by over 35.

The V and J ends lost 0 bases and 1 base respectively, with 9 bases between them. The CDR3 loop spans 16 amino acids. Per germline, CDR1 MNHNY and CDR2 SVGAGI (reference sequence). Primers used in a second PCR of roughly 6 to 12 cycles were a sample-barcoded 5' primer and a J-beta primer mix. One entry per CDR3 protein results from TCRdb running MiXCR on the 5' RACE reads. The sample carries 700,000 or so distinct CDR3 sequences, about a fifth recorded once. Worth noting for this clonotype: No antigen is known for it.

The receptor was isolated from a man between 65 and 85 years old in good health. Sequenced material: blood. The chain is built from TRBV6-6 and TRBJ1-4; D is uncertain. The CDR3 spells CASSYSTRGTNEKLFF. CDR3 bases: TGTGCCAGCAGTTACTCGACCCGGGGAACTAATGAAAAACTGTTTTTT.